Listed below are T cell receptor beta chains from one sample, sequenced in a study of PD-1 blockade in mismatch repair-deficient tumors. The data were produced by immunoSEQ multiplex PCR, yet TCRdb's version contains in-frame clones alone and is incomplete. The sample carries 70,000 to 90,000 clones, 80% to 90% recorded once. The sample here was peripheral blood, taken 44 weeks after starting pembrolizumab. These TCRs come from an adult with mismatch repair-deficient cancer. CDR3s include the opening cysteine and the closing phenylalanine or tryptophan. The order of the fields is clone size, D gene, J gene, V gene, CDR3 DNA, CDR3 protein. A D gene is named only where the DNA matches it firmly. The listing skips clone size in some rows; elsewhere it reads once, few, many or a size class.

. . TRBJ1-5 TRBV6-1 TGTGCCAGCAGGGTTACAGGGTCAGGCAATCAGCCCCAGCATTTT CASRVTGSGNQPQHF
. . TRBJ2-7 TRBV5-1 TGCGCCAGCAGGCCTCCGGAATCCTACGAGCAGTACTTC CASRPPESYEQYF
. . TRBJ2-1 TRBV21-1 TGTGCCAGCAGCCAACAGGACCCTATTTACCCAAATGAGCAGTTCTTC CASSQQDPIYPNEQFF
once TRBD1 TRBJ1-1 TRBV6-5 TGTGCCAGTTTCGGACAGGGCATGAACACTGAAGCTTTCTTT CASFGQGMNTEAFF
. TRBD2 TRBJ2-7 TRBV6-1 TGTGCCAGCACTCGAGGGGCGGGAGTGGACTACGAGCAGTACTTC CASTRGAGVDYEQYF
. . TRBJ2-3 TRBV25-1 TGTGCCAGCAGGTTAGGGGGGGCTCCCCACACAGATACGCAGTATTTT CASRLGGAPHTDTQYF
. TRBD1 TRBJ1-1 TRBV30 TGTGCCTGGAGTGATTCCGGGACAGGGAAAGACACTGAAGCTTTCTTT CAWSDSGTGKDTEAFF
. TRBD1 TRBJ2-7 TRBV6-6 TGTGCCAGCAGAGCGGGACAGGGGACTTCCTACGAGCAGTACTTC CASRAGQGTSYEQYF
. . TRBJ2-5 TRBV6-1 TGTGCCAGCTTAAGAACAGGGAAAGAGACCCAGTACTTC CASLRTGKETQYF
. TRBD2 TRBJ2-5 TRBV11-3 TGTGCCAGCAGCTCCCGACTAGCGCGGGAGACCCAGTACTTC CASSSRLARETQYF
. . TRBJ1-2 TRBV28 TGTGCCAGCAGTATAGGTCTAGTGAATGGCTACACCTTC CASSIGLVNGYTF
. . TRBJ1-5 TRBV28 TGTGCCAGCAGTTTTTCTGCCAGGGATCTTCGTCAGCCCCAGCATTTT CASSFSARDLRQPQHF
few TRBD1 TRBJ1-2 TRBV2 TGTGCCAGCAGGAGGGACAGGGGTAACTATGGCTACACCTTC CASRRDRGNYGYTF
. . TRBJ2-7 TRBV4-3 TGCGCCAGCAGCCCAAGATATCAGGCCACCTACGAGCAGTACTTC CASSPRYQATYEQYF
. . TRBJ2-5 TRBV9 TGTGCCAGCAGCTGGACAGGAGGGGAGACCCAGTACTTC CASSWTGGETQYF
few TRBD1 TRBJ2-7 TRBV10-3 TGTGCCATCAGTCGGACAGGGATACCCTACGAGCAGTACTTC CAISRTGIPYEQYF
. TRBD1 TRBJ1-2 TRBV30 TGTGCCTGCAATACGGGACAGGGTCATGGCTACACCTTC CACNTGQGHGYTF
. . TRBJ2-5 TRBV6-1 TGTGCCAGCAGTGAGACGCAAGGGGGGCAAGAGACCCAGTACTTC CASSETQGGQETQYF
. . TRBJ2-3 TRBV6-5 TGTGCCAGCAGGACTCCGGGGGGCGGTACGCAGTATTTT CASRTPGGGTQYF
. . TRBJ1-5 TRBV7-2 TGTGCCAGCAGCACCTCCAGTTATCAGCCCCAGCATTTT CASSTSSYQPQHF
. TRBD2 TRBJ2-7 TRBV5-5 TGTGCCAGCAGCTTACAGCGGGAGGACGAGCAGTACTTC CASSLQREDEQYF
. TRBD2 TRBJ2-5 TRBV7-2 TGTGCCAGCAGCCCCCCGGGCGGGAGTTTCCAAGAGACCCAGTACTTC CASSPPGGSFQETQYF
. . TRBJ1-2 TRBV11-2 TGTGCCAGCAGCTTAGATCTGGTACGGACGCATGGCTACACCTTC CASSLDLVRTHGYTF
. . TRBJ2-1 TRBV19 TGTGCCAGTAGCCCCTCGGGGGAAGGTAGAGATGAGCAGTTCTTC CASSPSGEGRDEQFF
. . TRBJ1-1 TRBV27 TGTGCCAGCAGCCAGGTGGGGGGCGTCATGAACACTGAAGCTTTCTTT CASSQVGGVMNTEAFF
. TRBD2 TRBJ2-1 TRBV7-8 TGTGCCAGCAGCCTCGGACTAGCGGGAGGCTATGAGCAGTTCTTC CASSLGLAGGYEQFF
. . TRBJ2-5 TRBV6-5 TGTGCCAGCAGTACTCCCCCCCTCACGGAGACCCAGTACTTC CASSTPPLTETQYF
few . TRBJ2-7 TRBV6-1 TGTGCCAGTTCCTACGAGCAGTACTTC CASSYEQYF
. . TRBJ2-3 TRBV5-6 TGTGCCAGCAGCTTGACAGGGGAGGACACTCCGTCTTGG CASSLTGEDTPSW
. . TRBJ1-1 TRBV7-8 TGTGCCAGCAGCCCAACCGGGGCGAACACTGAAGCTTTCTTT CASSPTGANTEAFF
few . TRBJ2-7 TRBV4-1 TGCGCCAGCAGCCAAGTGGGCAGGGGCGACTTCCAGCAGTACTTC CASSQVGRGDFQQYF
. . TRBJ1-1 TRBV12-5 TGTGCTAGTGCCCTGGGGGAGACTGAAGCTTTCTTT CASALGETEAFF
. . TRBJ2-2 TRBV9 TGTGCCAGCAGCGTCCAATCCGAGGGAGTCGCCGGGGAGCTGTTTTTT CASSVQSEGVAGELFF
. . TRBJ2-1 TRBV28 TGTGCCACCTCCCCGCCCCCAGGGCAGGGAAATGAGCAGTTCTTC CATSPPPGQGNEQFF
few TRBD2 TRBJ2-2 TRBV4-1 TGCGCCAGCAGCTGGGGGGGAGCCGGGGAGCTGTTTTTT CASSWGGAGELFF
. TRBD2 TRBJ2-1 TRBV5-1 TGCGCCAGCAGCTCGAGCACTAGCGGGGCTTCCAATGAGCAGTTCTTC CASSSSTSGASNEQFF
. TRBD1 TRBJ2-4 TRBV19 TGTGCCAGTAGTATAGTCCCGGGACAGGGGGCCAAAAACATTCAGTACTTC CASSIVPGQGAKNIQYF
. . TRBJ2-1 TRBV7-9 TGTGCCAGCAGCTTTACGGGGGATCCTTACAATGAGCAATTCTTC CASSFTGDPYNEQFF
. . TRBJ2-3 TRBV7-7 TGTGCTAGCAGCCTAGTGGGGTCCGCAGATACGCAGTATTTT CASSLVGSADTQYF
. . TRBJ1-3 TRBV29-1 TGCAGCGTTGAAGATCCGGGGGATTTCAGAAACACCATATATTTT CSVEDPGDFRNTIYF
. . TRBJ2-3 TRBV19 TGTGCCAGTAGTATGGCGCTAGTGAGCACAGATACGCAGTATTTT CASSMALVSTDTQYF
. TRBD2 TRBJ2-5 TRBV5-1 TGCGCCAGCAGCTTGGAGGTAGCGGGAGAGACCCAGTACTTC CASSLEVAGETQYF
. TRBD2 TRBJ2-1 TRBV6-1 TGTGCCAGCAGTGAGGGGACTAGCGGAACCTCCTACAATGAGCAGTTCTTC CASSEGTSGTSYNEQFF
. . TRBJ2-1 TRBV10-1 TGCGCCAGCAGTGAAGGCTACTACAATGAGCAGTTCTTC CASSEGYYNEQFF
. . TRBJ1-2 TRBV14 TGTGCCAGCAGCCAAGTGAACTATGGCTACACCTTC CASSQVNYGYTF
few . TRBJ1-2 TRBV6-6 TGTGCCAGCAGTGGACATAACTATGGCTACACCTTC CASSGHNYGYTF
few . TRBJ1-2 TRBV29-1 TGCAGCGTTGAAGAAGGACCGTACCGGGGCTACACCTTC CSVEEGPYRGYTF
. TRBD2 TRBJ2-3 TRBV7-2 TGTGCCAGCAGCTTACGCGGGAGGGACACAGATACGCAGTATTTT CASSLRGRDTDTQYF
. . TRBJ1-5 TRBV5-6 TGTGCCAGCAGCCGTTATCGCTCGAGCAATCAGCCCCAGCATTTT CASSRYRSSNQPQHF
. . TRBJ2-7 TRBV18 TGTGCCAGCTCTCAAGGATCTCACTCCTACGAGCAGTACTTC CASSQGSHSYEQYF
. TRBD2 TRBJ2-1 TRBV29-1 TGCAGCCATAGCGGGAGGGATTACAATGAGCAGTTCTTC CSHSGRDYNEQFF
. . TRBJ2-1 TRBV11-2 TGTGCCAGCAGCTTAGCAGGGGTTGACAATGAGCAGTTCTTC CASSLAGVDNEQFF
. TRBD2 TRBJ2-1 TRBV7-9 TGTGCCAGCAGCTTAGGGCTAGCGGGAGGAAGTGAGCAGTTCTTC CASSLGLAGGSEQFF
. . TRBJ1-2 TRBV28 TGTGCCAGCAGAAAAGGGGCAGACTATGGCTACACCTTC CASRKGADYGYTF